This T cell receptor beta chain is from a study of blood T cell repertoires in COVID-19. About the study: Acute and convalescent COVID-19 specimens originated in the United States, Italy and Spain. From T cells, B-cell-depleted T cells, or PBMCs came the material, which was cDNA or gDNA.

In the original analysis: For nucleated cells, counts were estimated from reference gene primer amplification. TCRdb keeps only in-frame clones here, not all; method: immunoSEQ multiplex PCR. The DNA gave D and trimming, while V, J and clone size come from that table. The sample shows around 250,000 clones, 65% to 85% of them seen only once. In germline, CDR1 is SGHRS, CDR2 YFSETQ. CDR3 length: 14 residues. Losses at the gene ends were 3 bases for V and 8 bases for J; bases not matched to a gene: 9. This clonotype was obtained from an elderly man with acute or convalescent COVID-19. Sequencing input: peripheral blood. The rearrangement joins TRBV5-1 to TRBJ1-2; 8 positions match TRBD1. CDR3 DNA sequence: TGCGCCAGCAGCTCAGGGGGCGGCCCTCAGGGCTACACCTTC. This codes for CASSSGGGPQGYTF.